Each of the 23 T cell receptor beta chains below was sequenced from the same sample in a study of metastatic and nonmetastatic thyroid tumors. TCRdb re-called clones via MiXCR from the PCR reads. The sample holds some 7,700 clones, about 33% seen once. Prior to thyroid surgery, none of the patients had received any treatment. Sample: tumor tissue. Receptors were obtained from a female donor with papillary thyroid cancer or a benign thyroid nodule (not recorded which). Some clones in this sample may be carry-over from other donors' samples.

In its sample, this clone is medium-sized. The chain couples TRBV20-1 to TRBJ1-1; D is unresolved. This CDR3 contains 12 residues. With 1 base removed from V and 7 bases from J, the gap between germline ends came to 10 bases. Germline-derived CDR1 and CDR2 are DFQATT and SNEGSKA (reference sequence). DNA of the CDR3: TGCAGTGCTAGAGGGGGAAAGGTTGAAGCTTTCTTT. It yields the protein CSARGGKVEAFF.

This clone is classed as medium-sized (0.01 to 0.1%). CDR3 sequence: CASSHSREAGELFF. CDR3 coding DNA: TGTGCCAGCAGTCATTCCCGGGAGGCCGGGGAGCTGTTTTTT. The chain combines TRBV6-2 or TRBV6-3 with TRBJ2-2, with 7 bases matching TRBD2. Germline V gene data show CDR1 as MNHEY and CDR2 as SVGEGT. V was pared by 5 bases and J by 6 bases, with 6 bases of the junction left unmatched. CDR3 length equals 14 residues.

A remark on this clone: As the CDR3 is not closed by the conserved phenylalanine or tryptophan, this likely results from a read error. The rearrangement uses TRBV5-1 and TRBJ2-5; 7 nucleotides match TRBD1. The CDR3 length is 16 residues. In germline, CDR1 is SGHRS, CDR2 YFSETQ. CDR3 sequence reads: CDSSSLLTGRRETQYS. The CDR3 DNA reads as TGCGACAGCAGCTCCCTACTGACAGGGCGTCGGGAGACCCAGTACTCC.

The chain carries TRBV2 and TRBJ2-2; 9 nucleotides align to TRBD1. From germline, CDR1 is SNHLY and CDR2 FYNNEI. The trim removed 5 bases at V and 1 base at J, leaving 2 bases unmatched. The CDR3 has 15 amino acids. The CDR3 protein is CASSRTGENTGELFF. In DNA, the CDR3 is TGTGCCAGCAGTAGGACAGGGGAGAACACCGGGGAGCTGTTTTTT.

This clone was recorded a few times. The J gene is TRBJ2-7, the V gene TRBV18; 8 bases agree with TRBD1. V dropped 3 bases and J dropped 8; count of bases not matched to a gene: 6. The CDR3 covers 13 residues. Germline values: CDR1 KGHSH, CDR2 LQKENI. CDR3: CASSPGQDRQQYF. CDR3 nucleotide sequence: TGTGCCAGCTCACCGGGACAGGACCGGCAGCAGTACTTC.

The table lists this clone with many counts. The CDR3 sequence is CASSISASGRRNEQYF. CDR3 bases: TGTGCCAGTAGTATATCTGCTAGCGGGAGGAGGAACGAGCAGTACTTC. V gene TRBV19 combines with J gene TRBJ2-7; 11 nucleotides line up with TRBD2. CDR1 and CDR2 from the germline V gene are LNHDA and SQIVND (reference sequence). V lost 2 bases and J lost 5; bases outside the gene matches: 8. The CDR3 runs 16 residues. Based on the CDR3 plus reference TRBV19 and TRBJ2-7, the full variable domain is DGGITQSPKYLFRKEGQNVTLSCEQNLNHDAMYWYRQDPGQGLRLIYYSQIVNDFQKGDIAEGYSVSREKKESFPLTVTSAQKNPTAFYLCASSISASGRRNEQYFGPGTRLTVT.

A word on this clone: The junction departs from the called germline gene at one end, perhaps through a read error. This chain joins TRBV12-3 or TRBV12-4 and TRBJ2-1, with D perhaps given as TRBD1 or TRBD2 (6 bases each). The CDR3 loop spans 12 amino acids. As DNA, the CDR3 is TGTGCCACCAGCCGAGGGGGGAATGAGCATTTCTTC. Protein product: CATSRGGNEHFF.

In its sample, this clone is medium-sized (0.01 to 0.1%). The V call is TRBV6-5, the J call TRBJ2-1, with D unresolved. The germline V and J ends were trimmed by 5 bases and 8 bases, with 28 bases remaining between them. Looked up from germline, CDR1 is MNHEY and CDR2 is SVGAGI. The CDR3 consists of 18 residues. CDR3 region: CASSTRWASRRFGDEQFF. The CDR3 nucleotides are TGTGCCAGCAGTACAAGGTGGGCCTCTCGAAGGTTTGGAGATGAGCAGTTCTTC.

This clone is classed as medium-sized. The chain has TRBV19 and TRBJ2-7; possible D gene TRBD1, 5 bases. Looked up from germline, CDR1 is LNHDA and CDR2 is SQIVND (reference sequence). The CDR3 is 15 amino acids. The V end lost 2 bases, the J end lost 1 base, and 12 bases lay between the germline ends. CDR3: CASSIRSGSSYEQYF. DNA for the CDR3: TGTGCCAGTAGTATAAGGTCAGGGTCGTCCTACGAGCAGTACTTC.

The table lists this clone with a few counts. The V and J genes are TRBV6-1 and TRBJ1-4; TRBD1 agrees at 9 bases. Germline V gene data show CDR1 as MNHNS and CDR2 as SASEGT. V lost 11 bases to trimming and J lost 0 bases; unmatched junction nucleotides: 7. The CDR3 totals 15 residues. The CDR3 sequence is CAGGTGPATNEKLFF. DNA for the CDR3: TGTGCCGGCGGGACAGGGCCTGCAACTAATGAAAAACTGTTTTTT.

This clone was seen only a few times. The chain employs TRBV6-1 and TRBJ2-2, with D possibly being TRBD1 or TRBD2 (5 bases each). V was clipped by 7 bases and J by 2 bases, with 14 bases between them. The CDR3 has 15 residues. Germline V gives CDR1 MNHNS, CDR2 SASEGT. The chain's CDR3 is CASIGAGDNTGELFF. The CDR3 coding sequence is TGTGCCAGCATCGGAGCCGGGGACAACACCGGGGAGCTGTTTTTT.

The V and J genes are TRBV10-2 and TRBJ1-2, with D unclear. The germline V and J ends were trimmed by 4 bases and 8 bases, with 14 bases remaining between them. Germline lookup yields CDR1 WSHSY and CDR2 SAAADI. The CDR3 totals 13 residues. CDR3 coding DNA: TGCGCCAGCAGTGGTGAGGGAGTGGCGGGCTACACCTTC. Its translation is CASSGEGVAGYTF.

The J gene is TRBJ2-2, the V gene TRBV11-2; tentative D call: TRBD1 (5 bases). V gave up 0 bases and J gave up 5 bases, with 13 bases separating them. Germline-derived CDR1 and CDR2 are SGHAT and FQNNGV. The CDR3 sequence is 16 residues long. CDR3 loop: CASSLDLAGITGELFF. Here the CDR3 DNA reads TGTGCCAGCAGCTTAGATCTGGCAGGGATAACCGGGGAGCTGTTTTTT. Filled out from reference TRBV11-2 and TRBJ2-2, the complete variable domain reads EAGVAQSPRYKIIEKRQSVAFWCNPISGHATLYWYQQILGQGPKLLIQFQNNGVVDDSQLPKDRFSAERLKGVDSTLKIQPAKLEDSAVYLCASSLDLAGITGELFFGEGSRLTVL.

The rearrangement links TRBV27 to TRBJ2-3; D is perhaps TRBD2 (5 bases). Germline V CDR1 and CDR2: MNHEY, SMNVEV (reference sequence). The CDR3 loop spans 13 amino acids. Trimming pared 0 bases from V and 5 bases from J, leaving 6 bases between. For the CDR3, the DNA is TGTGCCAGCAGTTTATCTGGAGGAGATACGCAGTATTTT. Translated, it gives CASSLSGGDTQYF.

This clone is labeled medium-sized. CDR3 nucleotides: TGTGCCAGCAGCTTAGGGACCATGAACACTGAAGCTTTCTTT. Translating it yields CASSLGTMNTEAFF. The V gene is TRBV7-8, the J gene TRBJ1-1; no reliable D call. Germline CDR1 and CDR2: SGHVS and FQNEAQ. V shed 1 base and J shed 0 bases, with 6 bases lying between them. This CDR3 contains 14 residues.

In the case of this clone: Mismatch with germline at one junction end may stem from a read error. This sequence joins TRBV11-1 and TRBJ1-5; D is unresolved. The CDR3 runs 16 residues. Germline CDR1 reads SGHAT; CDR2 reads FQDESV (reference sequence). The CDR3 nucleotides read TGTGCCAGCAGCTTAGGGAAAGGAGGCCCCTATCAGCCCCAGAATTTT. It specifies CASSLGKGGPYQPQNF. The entire variable domain, with the rest obtained from reference TRBV11-1 and TRBJ1-5, is as follows: EAEVAQSPRYKITEKSQAVAFWCDPISGHATLYWYRQILGQGPELLVQFQDESVVDDSQLPKDRFSAERLKGVDSTLKIQPAELGDSAMYLCASSLGKGGPYQPQNFGDGTRLSIL.

This rearrangement joins TRBV5-4 to TRBJ1-1, with unresolved D. The germline CDR1 and CDR2 sequences are SGHNT and YYREEE (reference sequence). The CDR3 loop spans 17 amino acids. V lost 0 bases, J lost 4 bases, and 19 bases lay in between. The CDR3 loop is CASSLGFMPLTSTEAFF. CDR3 in DNA: TGTGCCAGCAGCTTGGGGTTTATGCCGTTAACCAGCACTGAAGCTTTCTTT.

This clone is termed medium-sized. The rearrangement links TRBV6-1 to TRBJ2-7; 7 bases fit TRBD1. The CDR3 is made up of 15 amino acids. CDR1 and CDR2 from the germline V gene are MNHNS and SASEGT. V was clipped by 1 base and J by 3 bases; unmatched bases: 6. The CDR3 coding sequence is TGTGCCAGCAGTGAAGAAGGTACAGGGGTCTACGAGCAGTACTTC. It translates to CASSEEGTGVYEQYF.

This clone occurred a few times. CDR3 coding DNA: TGTGCCAGTGAGGATCCGAACACCGGGGAGCTGTTTTTT. It translates to CASEDPNTGELFF. V usage is TRBV19 and J usage is TRBJ2-2, with D hard to call. Trimming stripped 8 bases from V and 0 bases from J, with 7 bases between. The CDR3 is 13 amino acids. Germline lookup yields CDR1 LNHDA and CDR2 SQIVND (reference sequence).

The chain combines TRBV9 with TRBJ2-7, with D possibly being TRBD2 (6 bases). CDR3 size: 12 residues. The germline V and J ends were trimmed by 4 bases and 6 bases, with 11 bases remaining between them. Germline CDR1 and CDR2: SGDLS and YYNGEE. CDR3: CASSSGAGEQYF. The CDR3, as DNA: TGTGCCAGCAGCTCGGGAGCGGGCGAGCAGTACTTC.

This clone was observed a handful of times. At one of its ends the junction is not consistent with the germline gene, which may arise from a read error. The gene calls are TRBV12-3 or TRBV12-4 and TRBJ1-3; D is ambiguous. This CDR3 comprises 13 residues. The chain's CDR3 is CAISLHSGNTIYF. The DNA of the CDR3 is TGTGCCATCAGTTTACACTCTGGAAACACCATATATTTT.

Judged by abundance, this clone is medium-sized (0.01 to 0.1%). The chain combines TRBV6-5 with TRBJ2-7; possible D gene TRBD1, 6 bases. The length of the CDR3 is 14 residues. The germline V gene has CDR1 MNHEY and CDR2 SVGAGI. V lost 2 bases to trimming and J lost 1 base, with 9 bases between them. The CDR3 bases are TGTGCCAGCAGTTACCGTACAGGGTCCTACGAGCAGTACTTC. It yields the protein CASSYRTGSYEQYF.

In this sample, this clone is medium-sized. In nucleotides, the CDR3 is TGCAGTGCTAGAGATATGAGGGACAGCTTGGCCGGGGAGCTGTTTTTT. Protein: CSARDMRDSLAGELFF. This chain connects TRBV20-1 to TRBJ2-2, with 7 bases identical to TRBD1. Germline V lookup: CDR1 DFQATT, CDR2 SNEGSKA (reference sequence). Trimming removed 0 bases from V and 6 bases from J; junction bases left unmatched: 10. This CDR3 is 16 amino acids long.